The sequence of this TCR beta chain was determined in a study of OX40 agonist ivuxolimab in advanced cancers. The overall study: Patients with prior anti-PD-1, anti-PD-L1 or anti-CTLA-4 therapy were eligible; 40% had some.

This CDR3 has 15 residues. Trimming pared 4 bases from V and 4 bases from J, leaving 17 bases between. Looked up from germline, CDR1 is SGHNT and CDR2 is YYREEE (reference sequence). As for this clone: Its antigen is undetermined.

The method was immunoSEQ multiplex PCR; TCRdb's version includes in-frame clones alone and lacks a portion of them. This sample has approximately 66,000 clones, with more than 85% found just once. Regarding the study as a whole: Normalized T-cell clonal expansion was also low in a subset of nonresponders. The investigators did not determine what antigen specificity the expanded peripheral T cells had. By week 6 at 0.1 to 3.0 mg/kg, blood CD4+ and CD8+ T cells had expanded clonally.

The sequences come from CD4+ or CD8+ T cells sorted from blood, collected in a trial of the OX40 agonist ivuxolimab. The rearrangement links TRBV5-4 to TRBJ1-2; D possibly corresponds to TRBD1 (6 bases). The clonotype comes from an adult with an advanced solid tumor such as melanoma, head and neck, liver or kidney cancer. CDR3: CASSNPWDTPYGYTF. In DNA form, the CDR3 reads TGTGCCAGCAGCAACCCCTGGGACACACCCTATGGCTACACCTTC. Complete variable domain (other parts from reference TRBV5-4 and TRBJ1-2): ETGVTQSPTHLIKTRGQQVTLRCSSQSGHNTVSWYQQALGQGPQFIFQYYREEENGRGNFPPRFSGLQFPNYSSELNVNALELDDSALYLCASSNPWDTPYGYTFGSGTRLTVV.